Sequencing of this T cell receptor (beta chain) was carried out in a study of response to subunit inactivated influenza vaccine. Broader study findings: Each seasonal influenza vaccination, the authors suggested, recruits few new T cells.

Per germline, CDR1 SEHNR and CDR2 FQNEAQ (reference sequence). This CDR3 has 17 residues. After removal of 5 bases from V and 6 bases from J, the junction contained 11 bases not matched to a gene. TCRdb itself ran the RT-PCR reads through MiXCR, one entry per CDR3 protein. This sample has approximately 160,000 distinct CDR3 sequences, with about 10% found just once. This clonotype was seen more than once but under ten times. The antigen remains undetermined. The chain has TRBV7-9 and TRBJ2-3; TRBD2 agrees at 13 bases. This receptor was identified in a man aged 50-75 years who received an inactivated influenza vaccine. This specimen consisted of CD8+ T cells sorted from PBMCs, obtained roughly 24 months after vaccination. CDR3 amino acids: CASSDPTSGGIRDTQYF. The CDR3 nucleotides read TGTGCCAGCAGCGACCCGACTAGCGGGGGGATCCGGGATACGCAGTATTTT.